One T cell receptor (beta chain) is described in this entry. The V gene lost 0 bases and the J gene lost 0 bases, with 3 bases spanning the gap. Germline values: CDR1 SGDLS, CDR2 YYNGEE. The length of the CDR3 is 14 residues. This table comes from immunoSEQ multiplex PCR, and its TCRdb copy is limited to in-frame clones, with some not included. The sample holds 510,000 or so clones, about 83% seen once. The sample comes from a study of Ad26.COV2.S vaccination and SARS-CoV-2 variants. Treatment given: 15 to 20 received Ad26.COV2.S at low or high dose, single or two shots; about 5 received placebo; per-sample allocation not given. All samples were drawn on day 63, counting from the first vaccine or placebo injection.

This TCR was sampled from a person aged 18-60 years who received the Ad26.COV2.S COVID-19 vaccine or a placebo. The sample in question was peripheral blood, obtained in a trial of Ad26.COV2.S vaccine versus placebo. This chain uses TRBV9 with TRBJ1-4; the D is unclear. The CDR3 nucleotides read TGTGCCAGCAGCGTAGCCACAACTAATGAAAAACTGTTTTTT. Protein: CASSVATTNEKLFF.